This T cell receptor beta chain is drawn from a study of CD8+ T cells in alopecia areata. Study as a whole: Those treated were given oral tofacitinib at 5 to 10 mg twice daily.

Following extraction, RNA underwent reverse transcription to cDNA, which served as the sequencing template. The repertoire was sequenced with immunoSEQ multiplex PCR; TCRdb's copy has only in-frame clones and lacks some. The table shows roughly 200,000 clones, with roughly 60% occurring only once. The clonotype was recovered from a human donor with alopecia areata. The starting material was CD4+ T cells sorted from blood, obtained at week 0.

The CDR3 DNA reads as TGTGCCTGGAGGATGGACACTGAAGCTTTCTTT. It specifies CAWRMDTEAFF. This chain links TRBV30 with TRBJ1-1; D remains unclear. CDR3 length equals 11 residues. Between the trimmed V and J ends, which lost 3 bases and 3 bases, there was a span of 5 bases. Germline-derived CDR1 and CDR2 are GTSNPN and SVGIG (reference sequence).